The rows below give T cell receptor beta chains drawn from one sample of a study of PD-1 blockade in classical Hodgkin lymphoma. The protocol was immunoSEQ multiplex PCR, while the TCRdb copy is restricted to in-frame clones and leaves out a portion. The data contain about 97,000 clones, around four fifths of them singletons. The sample consisted of peripheral blood mononuclear cells (PBMCs), taken at baseline. These receptors were collected from a human donor with classical Hodgkin lymphoma. Each CDR3 is given with its conserved first and last residue. D genes are given only for firm matches. Clone size is not always given. Where it is, it says once, few, many or a class for expanded clones.

len	d_gene	v_gene	abundance	j_gene	CDR3aa	CDR3nt
17	.	TRBV19	.	TRBJ1-2	CASSIRGTGLSNYGYTF	TGTGCCAGTAGTATTCGAGGGACGGGGCTATCTAACTATGGCTACACCTTC
14	.	TRBV19	.	TRBJ2-3	CASSLGTLGDTQYF	TGTGCCAGTAGTTTAGGGACCCTGGGGGATACGCAGTATTTT
15	.	TRBV7-8	.	TRBJ2-7	CASSLSDPGLYEQYF	TGTGCCAGCAGCTTATCAGACCCCGGGCTATACGAGCAGTACTTC
13	.	TRBV19	.	TRBJ2-1	CASSWSTYNEQFF	TGTGCCAGTAGTTGGTCGACCTACAATGAGCAGTTCTTC
17	.	TRBV21-1	.	TRBJ1-2	CASSKSRRGQGNYGYTF	TGTGCCAGCAGCAAAAGTCGACGAGGACAGGGGAACTATGGCTACACCTTC
13	TRBD1	TRBV7-9	.	TRBJ2-5	CASSPTGDVTQYF	TGTGCCAGCAGCCCCACAGGGGACGTGACCCAGTACTTC
14	.	TRBV4-2	.	TRBJ1-1	CASSLDRAWAEAFF	TGTGCCAGCAGCCTGGATAGGGCGTGGGCTGAAGCTTTCTTT
14	TRBD1	TRBV5-8	.	TRBJ2-7	CASTPRDRGREQYF	TGTGCCAGCACCCCTCGGGACAGGGGCCGCGAGCAGTACTTC
12	.	TRBV30	few	TRBJ2-7	CAWRQVSYEQYF	TGTGCCTGGAGGCAGGTCTCCTACGAGCAGTACTTC
18	TRBD2	TRBV27	few	TRBJ2-3	CASGRPGLAGGSTDTQYF	TGTGCCAGCGGTCGACCGGGACTAGCGGGAGGATCCACAGATACGCAGTATTTT
20	TRBD2	TRBV10-3	.	TRBJ2-3	CAISESGLLAGVWGTDTQYF	TGTGCCATCAGTGAGTCGGGTCTACTAGCGGGAGTTTGGGGCACAGATACGCAGTATTTT
15	TRBD2	TRBV4-1	.	TRBJ2-1	CASSQPGLVHPEQFF	TGCGCCAGCAGCCAACCGGGACTAGTTCATCCGGAGCAGTTCTTC
13	.	TRBV30	few	TRBJ2-2	CAWSEVLTGELFF	TGTGCCTGGAGTGAGGTGTTAACCGGGGAGCTGTTTTTT
12	.	TRBV12-5	.	TRBJ2-2	CASGRDTGELFF	TGTGCTAGTGGAAGGGACACCGGGGAGCTGTTTTTT
15	TRBD1	TRBV15	.	TRBJ1-2	CATSRVDRGTYGYTF	TGTGCCACCAGCAGAGTGGACAGGGGGACCTATGGCTACACCTTC
16	TRBD1	TRBV9	.	TRBJ2-3	CASSERSGTVQDTQYF	TGTGCCAGCAGCGAGCGTTCCGGGACAGTCCAAGATACGCAGTATTTT
16	TRBD2	TRBV4-2	.	TRBJ2-3	CASSQEASGLTDTQYF	TGTGCCAGCAGCCAAGAGGCTAGCGGGCTCACAGATACGCAGTATTTT
16	TRBD1	TRBV18	.	TRBJ2-5	CASSPTVDRDKETQYF	TGTGCCAGCTCACCTACCGTTGACAGGGATAAGGAGACCCAGTACTTC
15	.	TRBV11-2	.	TRBJ2-7	CASSLELARVHEQYF	TGTGCCAGCAGCTTAGAGCTAGCGAGAGTGCACGAGCAGTACTTC
15	.	TRBV5-1	.	TRBJ2-7	CASSLARTTPYEQYF	TGCGCCAGCAGCTTGGCTCGGACTACCCCCTACGAGCAGTACTTC
15	TRBD1	TRBV5-1	.	TRBJ1-2	CASRPGTGGGDGYTF	TGCGCCAGCAGGCCTGGGACAGGGGGCGGCGATGGCTACACCTTC
16	TRBD2	TRBV9	once	TRBJ2-1	CASSVISGSLGNEQFF	TGTGCCAGCAGCGTCATTAGCGGGAGTTTAGGGAATGAGCAGTTCTTC
17	TRBD2	TRBV5-1	.	TRBJ2-5	CASSLAQGLADQETQYF	TGCGCCAGCAGCTTGGCCCAAGGACTAGCGGACCAAGAGACCCAGTACTTC
11	.	TRBV6-1	.	TRBJ2-7	CASSQLVEQYF	TGTGCCAGCAGTCAATTAGTAGAGCAGTACTTC
18	TRBD2	TRBV15	.	TRBJ2-1	CATSRDPATSPDYNEQFF	TGTGCCACCAGCAGAGACCCGGCGACTAGCCCTGATTACAATGAGCAGTTCTTC
11	.	TRBV11-3	.	TRBJ2-1	CASSLESEQFF	TGTGCCAGCAGCTTAGAAAGTGAGCAGTTCTTC
19	TRBD1	TRBV7-2	.	TRBJ1-1	CASSLIPLTGQGLNTEAFF	TGTGCCAGCAGCTTAATCCCATTAACGGGACAGGGATTGAACACTGAAGCTTTCTTT
16	TRBD2	TRBV7-6	.	TRBJ2-3	CASSLSRGRAGDTQYF	TGTGCCAGCAGCTTATCCCGCGGGAGGGCCGGAGATACGCAGTATTTT
15	.	TRBV29-1	.	TRBJ2-1	CSVEDQELSYNEQFF	TGCAGCGTTGAAGATCAGGAGCTATCCTACAATGAGCAGTTCTTC
15	TRBD2	TRBV5-1	.	TRBJ2-3	CASSFLAGVLDTQYF	TGCGCCAGCAGCTTCTTAGCGGGAGTGTTGGATACGCAGTATTTT
16	TRBD1	TRBV19	.	TRBJ1-3	CASSLQQGISGNTIYF	TGTGCCAGTAGCCTACAACAGGGGATCTCTGGAAACACCATATATTTT
18	.	TRBV2	.	TRBJ1-2	CASSETTGLGGGYYGYTF	TGTGCCAGCAGTGAAACAACCGGCCTAGGCGGGGGCTACTATGGCTACACCTTC
13	.	TRBV30	few	TRBJ1-2	CAWSSQGGVGYTF	TGTGCCTGGAGTTCCCAGGGAGGGGTTGGCTACACCTTC
16	.	TRBV27	.	TRBJ2-2	CASSWGTSANTGELFF	TGTGCCAGCAGTTGGGGGACATCCGCGAACACCGGGGAGCTGTTTTTT
16	TRBD2	TRBV19	.	TRBJ2-5	CASSTTSGTYQETQYF	TGTGCCAGTAGTACGACTAGCGGGACGTACCAAGAGACCCAGTACTTC
15	TRBD2	TRBV19	.	TRBJ2-1	CASSILAGGVFEQFF	TGTGCCAGTAGCATACTAGCGGGAGGGGTCTTTGAGCAGTTCTTC
17	TRBD1	TRBV14	.	TRBJ1-2	CASSQAGQGPSDYGYTF	TGTGCCAGCAGCCAGGCGGGACAGGGGCCTTCTGACTATGGCTACACCTTC
16	.	TRBV18	.	TRBJ2-2	CASSRHAVANTGELFF	TGTGCCAGCTCACGACACGCCGTAGCGAACACCGGGGAGCTGTTTTTT
14	.	TRBV9	.	TRBJ2-3	CASSTRLVPDTQYF	TGTGCCAGCAGCACCCGACTAGTCCCAGATACGCAGTATTTT
14	TRBD1	TRBV18	.	TRBJ1-1	CASSQTGGEFQAFF	TGTGCCAGCTCACAGACAGGGGGCGAATTTCAAGCTTTCTTT
14	.	TRBV9	.	TRBJ2-1	CASSARGAYNEQFF	TGTGCCAGCAGCGCCCGCGGGGCCTACAATGAGCAGTTCTTC
12	.	TRBV28	.	TRBJ2-2	CASSLNTGELFF	TGTGCCAGCAGTTTAAACACCGGGGAGCTGTTTTTT
15	.	TRBV5-4	once	TRBJ2-2	CASSLAASGTGELFF	TGTGCCAGCAGCTTAGCGGCCTCGGGCACCGGGGAGCTGTTTTTT
17	TRBD2	TRBV18	once	TRBJ2-1	CASSRTSGRGVGYEQFF	TGTGCCAGCTCACGTACTAGCGGGAGAGGGGTCGGCTATGAGCAGTTCTTC
15	TRBD1	TRBV5-1	.	TRBJ2-1	CASSSRTGNNNEQFF	TGCGCCAGCAGCTCCCGGACAGGGAATAACAATGAGCAGTTCTTC
16	.	TRBV27	once	TRBJ1-1	CASKLAFRGMNTEAFF	TGTGCCAGCAAACTCGCCTTCCGGGGAATGAACACTGAAGCTTTCTTT
11	.	TRBV9	.	TRBJ2-6	CASSREDVLTF	TGTGCCAGCAGTAGAGAGGACGTCCTGACTTTC
18	TRBD1	TRBV6-1	few	TRBJ2-2	CASSEGIATGAFTGELFF	TGTGCCAGCAGTGAAGGTATAGCGACAGGGGCGTTCACCGGGGAGCTGTTTTTT
13	.	TRBV29-1	once	TRBJ1-1	CSSTRGGDTEAFF	TGCAGCTCTACCCGGGGTGGGGACACTGAAGCTTTCTTT
14	.	TRBV5-1	.	TRBJ2-7	CASSLGQTSYEQYF	TGCGCCAGCAGCCTCGGACAGACCAGCTACGAGCAGTACTTC